The entry below gives a single TCR beta chain sequence along with its context. The antigen this receptor binds is unknown. No much larger clonotype is one base removed from it; base qualities were not supplied. V lost 3 bases and J lost 8 bases, and the count of bases not matched to a germline gene is 8. The CDR3 starts with the cysteine, ends with the phenylalanine, and has 14 residues. Kept here is only the CDR3 DNA, which spans 42 bases and is read in frame from base 1. From the germline V gene (reference sequence), CDR1 is SEHNR and CDR2 is FQNEAQ. One collaborating source in Seattle enrolled patients during active infection and followed them longitudinally through the course of disease. The collaborating institutions used their own protocols to collect whole blood in K2EDTA tubes. Collaborator samples were shipped for TCRbeta analysis as frozen whole blood, isolated PBMCs, or DNA extracted from either sample type.

These data are taken from a study of blood T cell repertoires in COVID-19 (dated by TCRdb to the early 2020s). Context from the whole study: Samples covering the acute and convalescent phases of COVID-19 were provided by collaborators in the United States, Italy and Spain. The prospective study material was composed of cDNA or gDNA derived from T cells, B-cell-depleted T cells, or PBMCs. The repertoires were released in a freely available public database meant as a resource for research on the immune response to SARS-CoV-2. Nearly every sample came with metadata listing a de-identified subject ID, COVID-19 status, age in years and sex. Samples were obtained from the ongoing ImmuneRACE study (first 160 participants) and from 1,254 subjects provided by 6 global collaborators. Subjects who had been exposed to COVID-19, were actively infected with it, or had recovered from it provided the deeply sampled blood TCRbeta repertoires that made up the dataset. Where HLA class I and class II types were available, the types were taken from metadata supplied by the sample provider, not from assay-based typing.

What the authors observed across the whole study: The amount of clinical and demographic metadata varied by source and participant and was provided uncurated.

TCRbeta CDR3 regions were amplified from genomic DNA by means of the immunoSEQ Assay, a bias-controlled multiplex PCR. The study's own analysis went as follows. Within the assay, amplification of reference gene primers was used to estimate how many nucleated cells each sample contained. Sequence reads were collapsed and filtered to measure the absolute abundance of every unique TCRbeta CDR3 rearrangement. Productive Simpson clonality was computed per sample as the square root of Simpson's diversity index over productive rearrangements. What TCRdb holds here is the immuneACCESS table cut down to in-frame rearrangements. Part of the clones is not present; checked against another copy, under half of the missing clones reflect an unresolved V gene, and the others are unexplained. V and J calls and clone size are given by that table; D and trimming were obtained from the DNA. The sample has 330,000 or so clones on record, around 90% of them singletons. The ten biggest clones cover approximately 10% of the sample.

Sequencing was carried out using peripheral blood. The sequence was collected from a man aged 25 to 40 with COVID-19, enrolled during active disease. The chain is made from TRBV7-9 and TRBJ1-2, and 8 bases in between align with TRBD1. The CDR3 reads as follows: CASSFGQGSGGYTF. The sequenced DNA is TGTGCCAGCAGCTTTGGACAGGGATCGGGCGGCTACACCTTC.